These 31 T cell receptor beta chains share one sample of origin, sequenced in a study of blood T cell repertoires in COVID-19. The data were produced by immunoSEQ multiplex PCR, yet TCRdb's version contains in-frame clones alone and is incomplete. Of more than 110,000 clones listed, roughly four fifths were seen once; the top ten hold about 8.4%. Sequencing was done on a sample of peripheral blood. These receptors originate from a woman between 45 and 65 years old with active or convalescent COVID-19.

CDR3 DNA sequence: TGTGCCAGTAAAAACCCGGACAGGGGGGGCGGCTACACCTTC. Translation gives CASKNPDRGGGYTF. The chain carries TRBV19 and TRBJ1-2; 10 bases match TRBD1. The CDR3 length is 14 residues. J lost 8 bases, V lost 7 bases, and 10 bases had no gene match. Germline V lookup: CDR1 LNHDA, CDR2 SQIVND (reference sequence). The variable domain in full, with the rest retrieved from reference TRBV19 and TRBJ1-2, is DGGITQSPKYLFRKEGQNVTLSCEQNLNHDAMYWYRQDPGQGLRLIYYSQIVNDFQKGDIAEGYSVSREKKESFPLTVTSAQKNPTAFYLCASKNPDRGGGYTFGSGTRLTVV.

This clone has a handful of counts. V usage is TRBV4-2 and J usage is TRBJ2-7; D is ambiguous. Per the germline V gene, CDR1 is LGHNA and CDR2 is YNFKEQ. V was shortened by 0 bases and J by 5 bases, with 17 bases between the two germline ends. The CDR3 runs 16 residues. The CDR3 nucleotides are TGTGCCAGCAGCCAAGAGTTGGAGTACCCAATGAACGAGCAGTACTTC. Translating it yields CASSQELEYPMNEQYF.

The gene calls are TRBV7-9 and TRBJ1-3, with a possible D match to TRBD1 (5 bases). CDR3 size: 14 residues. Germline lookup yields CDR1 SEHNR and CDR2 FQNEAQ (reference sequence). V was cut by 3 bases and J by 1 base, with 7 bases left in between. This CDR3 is CASSFGGSGNTIYF. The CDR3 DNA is TGTGCCAGCAGCTTTGGGGGGTCTGGAAACACCATATATTTT.

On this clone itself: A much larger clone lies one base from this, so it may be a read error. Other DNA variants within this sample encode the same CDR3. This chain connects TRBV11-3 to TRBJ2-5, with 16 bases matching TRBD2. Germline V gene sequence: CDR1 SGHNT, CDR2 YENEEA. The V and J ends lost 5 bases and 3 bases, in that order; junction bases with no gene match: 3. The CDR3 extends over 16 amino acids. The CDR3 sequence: CASSPGTSGGEETQYF. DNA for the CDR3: TGTGCCAGCAGCCCCGGGACTAGCGGGGGGGAAGAGACCCAGTACTTC.

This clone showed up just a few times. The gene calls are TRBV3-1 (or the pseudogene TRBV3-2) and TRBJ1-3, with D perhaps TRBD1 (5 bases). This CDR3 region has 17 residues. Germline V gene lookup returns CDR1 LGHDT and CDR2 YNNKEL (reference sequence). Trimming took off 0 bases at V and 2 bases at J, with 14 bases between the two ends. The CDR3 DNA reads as TGTGCCAGCAGCCAAGAGGATGGGGCAGGTGCTGGAAACACCATATATTTT. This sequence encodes CASSQEDGAGAGNTIYF.

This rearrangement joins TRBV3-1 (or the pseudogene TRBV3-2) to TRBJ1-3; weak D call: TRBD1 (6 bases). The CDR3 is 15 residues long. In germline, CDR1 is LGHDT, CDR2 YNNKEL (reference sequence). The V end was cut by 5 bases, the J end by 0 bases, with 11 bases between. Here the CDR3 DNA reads TGTGCCAGCAGCTGGGGGGGCTACTCTGGAAACACCATATATTTT. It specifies CASSWGGYSGNTIYF.

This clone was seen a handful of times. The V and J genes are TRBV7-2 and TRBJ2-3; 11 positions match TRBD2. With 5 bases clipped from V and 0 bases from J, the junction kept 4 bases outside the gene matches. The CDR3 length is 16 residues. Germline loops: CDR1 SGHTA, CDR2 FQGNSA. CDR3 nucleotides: TGTGCCAGCAGCCTCCGGACTAGCGGGAGCACAGATACGCAGTATTTT. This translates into CASSLRTSGSTDTQYF.

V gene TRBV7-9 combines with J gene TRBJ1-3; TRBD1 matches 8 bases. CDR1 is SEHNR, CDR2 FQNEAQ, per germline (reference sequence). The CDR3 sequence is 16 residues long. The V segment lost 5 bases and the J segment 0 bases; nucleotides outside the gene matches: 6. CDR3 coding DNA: TGTGCCAGCAGCCCCCCCGGGACAGGCTCTGGAAACACCATATATTTT. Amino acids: CASSPPGTGSGNTIYF.

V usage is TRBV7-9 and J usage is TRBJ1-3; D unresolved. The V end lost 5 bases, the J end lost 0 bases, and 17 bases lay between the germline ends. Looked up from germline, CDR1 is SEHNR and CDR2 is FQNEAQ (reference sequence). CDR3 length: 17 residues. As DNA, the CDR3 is TGTGCCAGCAGCCCAAGAGTAGGTGCGGGCTCTGGAAACACCATATATTTT. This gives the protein CASSPRVGAGSGNTIYF.

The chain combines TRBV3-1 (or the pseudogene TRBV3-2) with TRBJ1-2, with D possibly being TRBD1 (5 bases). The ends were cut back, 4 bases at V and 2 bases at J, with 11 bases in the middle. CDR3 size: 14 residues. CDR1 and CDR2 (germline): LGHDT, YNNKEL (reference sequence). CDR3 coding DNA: TGTGCCAGCAGCCCAGGACATCAGAACTATGGCTACACCTTC. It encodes CASSPGHQNYGYTF.

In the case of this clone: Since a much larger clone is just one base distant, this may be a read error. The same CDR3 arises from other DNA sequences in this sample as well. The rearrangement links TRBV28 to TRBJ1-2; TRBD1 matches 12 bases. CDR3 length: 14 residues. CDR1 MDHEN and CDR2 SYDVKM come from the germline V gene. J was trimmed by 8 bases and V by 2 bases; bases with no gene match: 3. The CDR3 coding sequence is TGTGCCAGCAGTTTAATTGGGACAGGGGGCGGCTACACCTTC. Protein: CASSLIGTGGGYTF.

The CDR3 loop reads CASSEQGSGEKLFF. The CDR3, as DNA: TGTGCCAGTAGTGAGCAGGGGAGTGGTGAAAAACTGTTTTTT. The chain employs TRBV19 and TRBJ1-4, with D possibly TRBD1 on 6 matching bases. Germline assignment: CDR1 LNHDA and CDR2 SQIVND (reference sequence). The CDR3 is 14 amino acids. Deletions cut 5 bases from V and 7 bases from J, with 14 bases between.

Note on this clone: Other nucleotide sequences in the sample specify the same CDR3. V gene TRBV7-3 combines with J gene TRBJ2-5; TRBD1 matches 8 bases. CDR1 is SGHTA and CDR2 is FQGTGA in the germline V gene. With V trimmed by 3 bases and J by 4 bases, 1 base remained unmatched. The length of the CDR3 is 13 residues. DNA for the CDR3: TGTGCCAGCAGCTTCACAGGGGGAGAGACCCAGTACTTC. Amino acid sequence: CASSFTGGETQYF.

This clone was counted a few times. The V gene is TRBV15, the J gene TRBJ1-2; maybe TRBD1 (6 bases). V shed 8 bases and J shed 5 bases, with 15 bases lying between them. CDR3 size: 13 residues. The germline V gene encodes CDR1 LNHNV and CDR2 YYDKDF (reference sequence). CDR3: CATARGGGYGYTF. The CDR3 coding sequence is TGTGCCACCGCCAGAGGGGGGGGGTATGGCTACACCTTC.

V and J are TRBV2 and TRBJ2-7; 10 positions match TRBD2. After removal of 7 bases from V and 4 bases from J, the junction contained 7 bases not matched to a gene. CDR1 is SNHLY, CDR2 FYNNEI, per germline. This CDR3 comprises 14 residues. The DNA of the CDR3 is TGTGCCAGCATTCCCAGGACTAGCGGTTACGAGCAGTACTTC. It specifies CASIPRTSGYEQYF.

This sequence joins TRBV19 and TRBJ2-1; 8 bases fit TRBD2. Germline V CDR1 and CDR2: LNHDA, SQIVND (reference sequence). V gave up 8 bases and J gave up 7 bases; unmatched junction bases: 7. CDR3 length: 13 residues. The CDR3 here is CASRASGHNEQFF. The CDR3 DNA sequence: TGTGCCAGTCGGGCTAGCGGGCATAATGAGCAGTTCTTC.

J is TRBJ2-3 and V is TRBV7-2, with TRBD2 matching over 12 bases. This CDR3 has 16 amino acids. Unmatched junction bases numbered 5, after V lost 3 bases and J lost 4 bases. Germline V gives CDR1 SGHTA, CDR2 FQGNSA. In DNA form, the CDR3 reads TGTGCCAGCAGCTTCCTAGCGGGGGGGATGTCAGATACGCAGTATTTT. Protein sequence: CASSFLAGGMSDTQYF.

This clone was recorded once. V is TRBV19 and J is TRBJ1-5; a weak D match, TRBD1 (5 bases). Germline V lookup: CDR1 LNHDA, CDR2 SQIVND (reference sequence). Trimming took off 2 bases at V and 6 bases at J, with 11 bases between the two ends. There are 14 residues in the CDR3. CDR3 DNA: TGTGCCAGTAGTATAACGTCTAGGGGTCAGCCCCAGCATTTT. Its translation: CASSITSRGQPQHF.

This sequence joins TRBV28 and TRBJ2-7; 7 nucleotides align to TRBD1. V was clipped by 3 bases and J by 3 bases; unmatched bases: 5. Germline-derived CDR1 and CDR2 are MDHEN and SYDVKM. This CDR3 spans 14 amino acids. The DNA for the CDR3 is TGTGCCAGCAGTTTGCAACAGGGGAGCTACGAGCAGTACTTC. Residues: CASSLQQGSYEQYF.

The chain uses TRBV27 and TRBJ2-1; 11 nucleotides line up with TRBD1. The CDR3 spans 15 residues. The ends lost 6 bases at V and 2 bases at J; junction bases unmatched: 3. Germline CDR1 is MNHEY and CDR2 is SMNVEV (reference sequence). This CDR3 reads CASRSGQGAYNEQFF. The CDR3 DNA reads TGTGCCAGCAGATCGGGACAGGGGGCCTACAATGAGCAGTTCTTC.

CDR3 in DNA: TGTGCCAGCAGCCACGACGGCGGACAGGCCCTGGGAAACACCATATATTTT. This codes for CASSHDGGQALGNTIYF. The V call is TRBV4-2, the J call TRBJ1-3, with 7 bases fitting TRBD1. This CDR3 comprises 17 residues. V lost 3 bases to trimming and J lost 4 bases; unmatched junction nucleotides: 12. Germline V gene data show CDR1 as LGHNA and CDR2 as YNFKEQ.

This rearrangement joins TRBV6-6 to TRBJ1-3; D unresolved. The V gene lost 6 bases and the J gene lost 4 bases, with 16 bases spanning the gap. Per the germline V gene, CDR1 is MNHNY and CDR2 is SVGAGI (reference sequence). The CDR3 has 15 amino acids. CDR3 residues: CASRQTPEGGNTIYF. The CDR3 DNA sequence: TGTGCCAGCAGGCAGACTCCCGAGGGAGGAAACACCATATATTTT.

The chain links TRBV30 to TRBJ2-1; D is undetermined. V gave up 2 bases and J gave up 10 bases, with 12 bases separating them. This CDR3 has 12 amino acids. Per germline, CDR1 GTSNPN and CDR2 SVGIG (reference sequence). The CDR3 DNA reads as TGTGCCTGGAGTTCTCCCTCCGGGGAGCAGTTCTTC. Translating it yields CAWSSPSGEQFF.

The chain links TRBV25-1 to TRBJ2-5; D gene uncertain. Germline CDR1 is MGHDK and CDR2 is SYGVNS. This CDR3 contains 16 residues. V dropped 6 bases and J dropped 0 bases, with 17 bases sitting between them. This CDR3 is CASRYPGARDQETQYF. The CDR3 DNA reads TGTGCCAGCAGGTACCCAGGCGCTCGAGACCAAGAGACCCAGTACTTC.

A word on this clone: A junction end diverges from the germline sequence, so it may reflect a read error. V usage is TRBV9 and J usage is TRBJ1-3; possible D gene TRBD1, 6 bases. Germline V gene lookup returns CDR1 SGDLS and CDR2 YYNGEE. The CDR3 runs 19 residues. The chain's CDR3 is CASSVDGPGKRTDGNAIYF. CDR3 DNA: TGTGCCAGCAGCGTAGATGGCCCGGGTAAGCGGACAGACGGAAACGCCATATATTTT.

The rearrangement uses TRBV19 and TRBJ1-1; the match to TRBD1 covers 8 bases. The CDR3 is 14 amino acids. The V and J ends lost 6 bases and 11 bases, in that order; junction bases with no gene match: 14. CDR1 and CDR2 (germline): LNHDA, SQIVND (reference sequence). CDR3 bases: TGTGCCAGTAGCACCGGGACAGGCGCCAAGAGGGCTTTCTTT. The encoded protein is CASSTGTGAKRAFF.

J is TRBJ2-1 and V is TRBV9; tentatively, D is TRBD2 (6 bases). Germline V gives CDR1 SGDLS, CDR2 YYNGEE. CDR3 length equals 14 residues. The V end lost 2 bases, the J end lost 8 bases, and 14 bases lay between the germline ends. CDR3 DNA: TGTGCCAGCAGCGTCGGCGGGACTTACGATGAGCAGTTCTTC. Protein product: CASSVGGTYDEQFF.

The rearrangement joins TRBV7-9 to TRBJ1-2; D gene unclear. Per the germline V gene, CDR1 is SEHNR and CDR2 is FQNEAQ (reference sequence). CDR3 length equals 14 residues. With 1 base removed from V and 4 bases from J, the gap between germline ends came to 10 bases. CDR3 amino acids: CASSLGAASYGYTF. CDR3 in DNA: TGTGCCAGCAGCTTAGGGGCAGCTTCCTATGGCTACACCTTC.

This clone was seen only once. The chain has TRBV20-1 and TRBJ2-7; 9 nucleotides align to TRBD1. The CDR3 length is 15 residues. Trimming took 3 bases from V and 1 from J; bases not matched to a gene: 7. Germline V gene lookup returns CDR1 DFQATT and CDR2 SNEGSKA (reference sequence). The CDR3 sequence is CSASVADRGSYEQYF. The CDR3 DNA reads TGCAGTGCTAGTGTCGCGGACAGGGGATCCTACGAGCAGTACTTC.

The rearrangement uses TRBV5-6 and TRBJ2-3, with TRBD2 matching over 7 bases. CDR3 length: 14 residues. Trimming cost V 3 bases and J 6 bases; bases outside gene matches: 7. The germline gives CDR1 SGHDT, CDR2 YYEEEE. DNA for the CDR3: TGTGCCAGCAGCTCCTGGACTAGACCTGATACGCAGTATTTT. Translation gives CASSSWTRPDTQYF.

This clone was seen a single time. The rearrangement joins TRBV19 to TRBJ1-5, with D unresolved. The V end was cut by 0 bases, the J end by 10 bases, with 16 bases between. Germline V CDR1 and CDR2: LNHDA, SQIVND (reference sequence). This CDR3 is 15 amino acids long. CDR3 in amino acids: CASSIDPDSGRPQHF. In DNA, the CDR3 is TGTGCCAGTAGTATAGACCCGGACTCTGGGCGACCCCAGCATTTT. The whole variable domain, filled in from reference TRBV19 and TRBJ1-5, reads DGGITQSPKYLFRKEGQNVTLSCEQNLNHDAMYWYRQDPGQGLRLIYYSQIVNDFQKGDIAEGYSVSREKKESFPLTVTSAQKNPTAFYLCASSIDPDSGRPQHFGDGTRLSIL.